Listed below are T cell receptor beta chains from one sample, sequenced in a study of type 1 regulatory T cells. TCRdb reprocessed the reads via MiXCR and lists one record per CDR3 protein. Of 60,000 to 70,000 distinct CDR3 sequences in the sample, nearly 50% were seen once. Their recognized antigens are unknown. The sample comprised cultured non-Tr1 T cells, either the whole culture or a sorted T cell fraction (not recorded which). The origin of the receptors is a human donor in good health. The CDR3 runs from the conserved cysteine through the conserved F or W. The order of the fields is clone size, V gene, D gene, J gene, CDR3 DNA, CDR3 protein. A D gene is named only where the DNA matches it firmly. A clone size is listed for some rows: how often the clone was seen (once, few, many), or a class if it is expanded.

abundance: few; v_gene: TRBV12-3/TRBV12-4; d_gene: .; j_gene: TRBJ1-2; CDR3nt: TGTGCCAGCAGTTTTAGGGGGTTCGGCTACACCTTC; CDR3aa: CASSFRGFGYTF
abundance: .; v_gene: TRBV12-3/TRBV12-4; d_gene: TRBD1; j_gene: TRBJ2-1; CDR3nt: TGTGCCAGCAGTTTAGCGCGGCAGGGGGCCGGTGAGCAGTTCTTC; CDR3aa: CASSLARQGAGEQFF
abundance: .; v_gene: TRBV6-1; d_gene: .; j_gene: TRBJ1-2; CDR3nt: TGTGCCAGCAGTGAAAAACAGCTCGATAACTATGGCTACACCTTC; CDR3aa: CASSEKQLDNYGYTF
abundance: .; v_gene: TRBV2; d_gene: .; j_gene: TRBJ2-1; CDR3nt: TGTGCCAGCAGCCAGTGGTTAGGAGGGGGCAATGAGCAGTTCTTC; CDR3aa: CASSQWLGGGNEQFF
abundance: once; v_gene: TRBV12-3/TRBV12-4; d_gene: .; j_gene: TRBJ1-6; CDR3nt: TGTGCCAGCAGTTCCGGACTAGGGCGGAATAATTCACCCCTCCACTTT; CDR3aa: CASSSGLGRNNSPLHF
abundance: .; v_gene: TRBV5-4; d_gene: .; j_gene: TRBJ1-1; CDR3nt: TGTGCCAGCAGCTTAAAAAGGGGGTCGTGGACTGAAGCTTTCTTT; CDR3aa: CASSLKRGSWTEAFF
abundance: few; v_gene: TRBV7-2; d_gene: .; j_gene: TRBJ2-2; CDR3nt: TGTGCCAGCAGCTTAGCCCCCCAGCGGGTATACACCGGGGAGCTGTTTTTT; CDR3aa: CASSLAPQRVYTGELFF
abundance: .; v_gene: TRBV11-3; d_gene: TRBD2; j_gene: TRBJ2-1; CDR3nt: TGTGCCAGCAGACTTCTGCGGGGGGGTGTCGGGGAGCAGTTCTTC; CDR3aa: CASRLLRGGVGEQFF
abundance: .; v_gene: TRBV19; d_gene: .; j_gene: TRBJ1-2; CDR3nt: TGTGCCAGTAGGACGGCTGTCTCGGATGGCTACACCTTC; CDR3aa: CASRTAVSDGYTF
abundance: .; v_gene: TRBV5-4; d_gene: TRBD1; j_gene: TRBJ2-1; CDR3nt: TGTGCCAGCAACAAACAGGGGATCTCCTACAATGAGCAGTTCTTC; CDR3aa: CASNKQGISYNEQFF
abundance: .; v_gene: TRBV20-1; d_gene: .; j_gene: TRBJ1-1; CDR3nt: TGCAGTGCACCTAGGGCGCTGAACACTGAAGCTTTCTTT; CDR3aa: CSAPRALNTEAFF
abundance: .; v_gene: TRBV19; d_gene: TRBD2; j_gene: TRBJ2-2; CDR3nt: TGTGCCAGTAGTAGTCCGGGACTAGCGGGCACCGGGGAGCTGTTTTTT; CDR3aa: CASSSPGLAGTGELFF
abundance: .; v_gene: TRBV7-2; d_gene: TRBD2; j_gene: TRBJ2-3; CDR3nt: TGTGCCAGCAGCCCAATCGGGGGGGGGGGCACAGATACGCAGTATTTT; CDR3aa: CASSPIGGGGTDTQYF
abundance: .; v_gene: TRBV7-9; d_gene: TRBD1; j_gene: TRBJ1-1; CDR3nt: TGTGCCAGCAGCTCGCAAAATCAGGGGGCGCGGACTGAAGCTTTCTTT; CDR3aa: CASSSQNQGARTEAFF
abundance: many; v_gene: TRBV7-2; d_gene: .; j_gene: TRBJ1-1; CDR3nt: TGTGCCAGCAGTTGGGGTCAGAACACTGAAGCTTTCTTT; CDR3aa: CASSWGQNTEAFF
abundance: .; v_gene: TRBV27; d_gene: .; j_gene: TRBJ1-1; CDR3nt: TGTGCCAGCAGGACTCGGGGCAGGACGAACACTGAAGCTTTCTTT; CDR3aa: CASRTRGRTNTEAFF
abundance: .; v_gene: TRBV7-8; d_gene: .; j_gene: TRBJ1-5; CDR3nt: TGTGCCAGCAGCCCGAGGGGTGATCAGCCCCAGCATTTT; CDR3aa: CASSPRGDQPQHF
abundance: .; v_gene: TRBV18; d_gene: TRBD1; j_gene: TRBJ2-5; CDR3nt: TGTGCCAGCTCACTCGGGACAGGGAGTCAAGAGACCCAGTACTTC; CDR3aa: CASSLGTGSQETQYF
abundance: few; v_gene: TRBV6-1; d_gene: .; j_gene: TRBJ1-2; CDR3nt: TGTGCCAGCAGTGAAGCGGGTGCCAGCTACTATGGCTACACCTTC; CDR3aa: CASSEAGASYYGYTF
abundance: .; v_gene: TRBV5-1; d_gene: TRBD1; j_gene: TRBJ1-4; CDR3nt: TGCGCCAGCAGCTTGGCCGGGACAGGGGGCGGTGAAAAACTGTTTTTT; CDR3aa: CASSLAGTGGGEKLFF
abundance: .; v_gene: TRBV5-1; d_gene: TRBD1; j_gene: TRBJ2-2; CDR3nt: TGCGCCAGCTCGGCGGGACAGGGGGCCACCGGGGAGCTGTTTTTT; CDR3aa: CASSAGQGATGELFF